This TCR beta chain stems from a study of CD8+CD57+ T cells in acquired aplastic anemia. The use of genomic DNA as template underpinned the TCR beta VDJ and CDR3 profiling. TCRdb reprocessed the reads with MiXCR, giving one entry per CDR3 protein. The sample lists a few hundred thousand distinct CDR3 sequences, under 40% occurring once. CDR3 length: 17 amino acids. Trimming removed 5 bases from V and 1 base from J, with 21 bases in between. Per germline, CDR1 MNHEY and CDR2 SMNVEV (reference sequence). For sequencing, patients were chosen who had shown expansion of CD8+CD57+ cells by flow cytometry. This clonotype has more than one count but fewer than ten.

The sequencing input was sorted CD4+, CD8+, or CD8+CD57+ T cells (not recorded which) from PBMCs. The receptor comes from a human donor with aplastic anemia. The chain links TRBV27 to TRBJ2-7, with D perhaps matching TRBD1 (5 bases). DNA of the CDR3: TGTGCCAGCAGTCCCTCTACGCGGCAGGGTAGTTCCTACGAGCAGTACTTC. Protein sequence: CASSPSTRQGSSYEQYF.